The sequence of this T cell receptor beta chain was determined in a study of PD-1 blockade in classical Hodgkin lymphoma. Described time point: newly diagnosed, previously untreated cHL patient sample. The authors purified CD4+ T cells from thawed PBMCs by magnetic negative selection. Acting as the comparison were PBMCs from newly diagnosed, untreated classical Hodgkin lymphoma. In regard to this clone: No antigen is known for it.

Study-level points and caveats: There remain no defined causes for the repertoire differences, which possibly reflect disease activity or prior therapy. Newly diagnosed patients were said to have less baseline TCR diversity than healthy donors did.

The length of the CDR3 is 13 residues. The germline V gene encodes CDR1 MNHEY and CDR2 SMNVEV (reference sequence). With 3 bases clipped from V and 8 bases from J, the junction kept 5 bases outside the gene matches. Clones were read by immunoSEQ multiplex PCR, and TCRdb kept only the in-frame ones, dropping some. The sample lists nearly 25,000 clones, roughly nine tenths occurring once. This TCR was sampled from a human donor with classical Hodgkin lymphoma. This chain links TRBV27 with TRBJ1-1, with 8 bases aligning to TRBD1. What was sequenced was CD4+ T cells from blood. The CDR3 DNA sequence: TGTGCCAGCAGTTTGTCCCACAGGGGGGAAGCTTTCTTT. Protein: CASSLSHRGEAFF.